The 18 T cell receptor beta chains below come from one sample, sequenced in a study of control samples from healthy donors and cancer patients. Method: immunoSEQ multiplex PCR; TCRdb's copy keeps in-frame clones and lacks some. The sample has 400,000 to 500,000 clones, about 93% seen once. Sequencing was performed on PBMCs. The receptors were gathered from a man aged 40-49 years with head and neck cancer.

The rearrangement links TRBV6-2 or TRBV6-3 to TRBJ2-3, with D perhaps matching TRBD1 (6 bases). Germline V CDR1 and CDR2: MNHEY, SVGEGT. Trimming stripped 1 base from V and 2 bases from J, with 13 bases between. CDR3 size: 16 residues. The CDR3, as DNA: TGTGCCAGCAGTTACTTCCCGGACAGTCCCACAGATACGCAGTATTTT. Translation: CASSYFPDSPTDTQYF.

The table lists this clone with a few counts. V gene TRBV18 combines with J gene TRBJ1-5, with D perhaps matching TRBD1 (5 bases). Trimming removed 2 bases from V and 0 bases from J, with 5 bases in between. Per germline, CDR1 KGHSH and CDR2 LQKENI. CDR3 length: 14 amino acids. CDR3 sequence (DNA): TGTGCCAGCTCACCAGGGACTAGCAATCAGCCCCAGCATTTT. Its protein product is CASSPGTSNQPQHF.

Concerning this clone itself: Other DNA sequences of this sample code for an identical CDR3. This chain joins TRBV6-5 and TRBJ1-5, with D uncertain. The CDR3 spans 12 residues. Between the trimmed V and J ends, which lost 7 bases and 1 base, there was a span of 5 bases. Germline lookup yields CDR1 MNHEY and CDR2 SVGAGI. The CDR3 region is CASKDSNQPQHF. In DNA, the CDR3 is TGTGCCAGCAAGGACAGCAATCAGCCCCAGCATTTT.

This clone was picked up a small number of times. The chain recombines TRBV19 with TRBJ2-4; D tentatively fits TRBD1 or TRBD2 (5 bases each). With 0 bases removed from V and 13 bases from J, the gap between germline ends came to 16 bases. CDR3 length: 14 amino acids. The V gene's germline CDR1 is LNHDA and CDR2 SQIVND (reference sequence). Here the CDR3 reads CASSIDRGRRLQYF. In nucleotides, the CDR3 is TGTGCCAGTAGTATAGATCGGGGCAGAAGATTGCAGTACTTC. The full variable domain, with the rest looked up from reference TRBV19 and TRBJ2-4, is DGGITQSPKYLFRKEGQNVTLSCEQNLNHDAMYWYRQDPGQGLRLIYYSQIVNDFQKGDIAEGYSVSREKKESFPLTVTSAQKNPTAFYLCASSIDRGRRLQYFGAGTRLSVL.

As DNA, the CDR3 is TGTGCCAGCAGCTTGACAGACAGGCAGCCCCAGCATTTT. It is translated as CASSLTDRQPQHF. This chain uses TRBV7-9 with TRBJ1-5, with D perhaps TRBD1 (6 bases). CDR3 length: 13 amino acids. The germline CDR1 and CDR2 sequences are SEHNR and FQNEAQ (reference sequence). V was cut by 3 bases and J by 7 bases, with 10 bases left in between.

The chain is built from TRBV18 and TRBJ2-1; D possibly matches TRBD1 or TRBD2 (5 bases each). The CDR3 is 14 amino acids. Per the germline V gene, CDR1 is KGHSH and CDR2 is LQKENI. Trimming pared 2 bases from V and 7 bases from J, leaving 12 bases between. CDR3 sequence reads: CASSPSGTFNEQFF. Written as DNA, the CDR3 is TGTGCCAGCTCACCATCCGGGACCTTTAATGAGCAGTTCTTC.

V and J are TRBV24-1 and TRBJ1-5; TRBD1 might be the D (6 bases). V shed 6 bases and J shed 3 bases, with 8 bases lying between them. This CDR3 contains 13 residues. Per the germline V gene, CDR1 is KGHDR and CDR2 is SFDVKD. The CDR3 sequence: CATSRDINQPQHF. As DNA, the CDR3 is TGTGCCACCAGTCGGGACATCAATCAGCCCCAGCATTTT.

The chain combines TRBV6-5 with TRBJ2-1; D is perhaps TRBD1 or TRBD2 (5 bases each). This CDR3 contains 15 residues. Germline V gene sequence: CDR1 MNHEY, CDR2 SVGAGI. The V end was cut by 5 bases, the J end by 11 bases, with 22 bases between. CDR3 nucleotides: TGTGCCAGCAGTCCCCTCGAGGGGCGAGAGAAACAGCAGTTCTTC. This encodes CASSPLEGREKQQFF.

The chain has TRBV5-4 and TRBJ2-2; possible D gene TRBD2, 5 bases. The CDR3 length is 16 residues. The V gene's germline CDR1 is SGHNT and CDR2 YYREEE (reference sequence). Trimming removed 0 bases at V and 3 bases at J, with 12 bases between. Here the CDR3 DNA reads TGTGCCAGCAGCTTGGTTGGCCAGGAGGACACCGGGGAGCTGTTTTTT. Encoded protein: CASSLVGQEDTGELFF.

The rearrangement links TRBV12-3 or TRBV12-4 to TRBJ2-7, with 7 bases identical to TRBD1. The CDR3 totals 11 residues. Trimming cost V 6 bases and J 7 bases; bases outside gene matches: 3. The CDR3 here is CASSTGVEQYF. As DNA, the CDR3 is TGTGCCAGCAGCACAGGGGTAGAGCAGTACTTC.

The rearrangement links TRBV27 to TRBJ1-4; no reliable D call. V gave up 3 bases and J gave up 8 bases, with 7 bases separating them. The CDR3 sequence is 12 residues long. The germline V gene has CDR1 MNHEY and CDR2 SMNVEV (reference sequence). The CDR3 spells CASSFSGEKLFF. The CDR3 DNA reads as TGTGCCAGCAGTTTCTCCGGCGAAAAACTGTTTTTT.

The chain is built from TRBV6-5 and TRBJ2-5; 9 bases line up with TRBD2. Germline V gene data show CDR1 as MNHEY and CDR2 as SVGAGI. This CDR3 spans 15 amino acids. Germline trimming cut 6 bases from V and 5 bases from J; bases unmatched to any gene: 10. The CDR3 region has the DNA TGTGCCAGCAGGGTACTAGGCGGGGGGGCGGAGACCCAGTACTTC. Its translation: CASRVLGGGAETQYF.

The chain employs TRBV19 and TRBJ1-3; a possible D gene is TRBD1 (6 bases). V gave up 5 bases and J gave up 0 bases, with 14 bases separating them. CDR3 length equals 16 residues. Germline V gene sequence: CDR1 LNHDA, CDR2 SQIVND (reference sequence). CDR3 region: CASSSPGDPSGNTIYF. The CDR3 DNA reads as TGTGCCAGTAGTTCCCCAGGGGACCCCTCTGGAAACACCATATATTTT.

This clone was seen only a few times. The rearrangement uses TRBV24-1 and TRBJ1-5; 8 nucleotides match TRBD1. This CDR3 region has 14 residues. Germline CDR1 KGHDR, CDR2 SFDVKD. J was trimmed by 8 bases and V by 3 bases; bases with no gene match: 5. The CDR3 nucleotides read TGTGCCACCAGTGATCTCGGACAGGGAAAGCCCCAGCATTTT. It is translated as CATSDLGQGKPQHF.

The chain links TRBV19 to TRBJ2-6; TRBD1 matches 9 bases. The ends lost 3 bases at V and 2 bases at J; junction bases unmatched: 5. CDR1 is LNHDA, CDR2 SQIVND, per germline (reference sequence). The CDR3 length is 17 residues. This chain's CDR3 is CASSILGQGAGANVLTF. In nucleotides, the CDR3 is TGTGCCAGTAGTATCTTGGGACAGGGAGCTGGGGCCAACGTCCTGACTTTC.

This chain joins TRBV28 and TRBJ1-6; D uncertain. The germline CDR1 and CDR2 sequences are MDHEN and SYDVKM. The CDR3 is 15 amino acids. The V and J ends lost 7 bases and 12 bases respectively, with 22 bases between them. CDR3 coding DNA: TGTGCCAGCAACTCGCTGGGCCCTACAAAGAAACCCCTCCACTTT. Its protein product is CASNSLGPTKKPLHF.

This sequence joins TRBV7-6 and TRBJ2-7; TRBD1 might be the D (7 bases). CDR3 length equals 15 residues. Per the germline V gene, CDR1 is SGHVS and CDR2 is FNYEAQ. The V end lost 4 bases, the J end lost 5 bases, and 18 bases lay between the germline ends. The CDR3 sequence: CASSSNRGGDHEQYF. CDR3 nucleotide sequence: TGTGCCAGCAGCTCAAACAGGGGAGGTGATCACGAGCAGTACTTC.

The genes are TRBV6-2 or TRBV6-3 and TRBJ2-5, with D unresolved. The CDR3 consists of 13 residues. Germline V gene sequence: CDR1 MNHEY, CDR2 SVGEGT. Trimming cost V 7 bases and J 1 base, with 10 bases left between them. CDR3 region: CASTPVPQETQYF. Here the CDR3 DNA reads TGTGCCAGCACCCCCGTGCCCCAAGAGACCCAGTACTTC.